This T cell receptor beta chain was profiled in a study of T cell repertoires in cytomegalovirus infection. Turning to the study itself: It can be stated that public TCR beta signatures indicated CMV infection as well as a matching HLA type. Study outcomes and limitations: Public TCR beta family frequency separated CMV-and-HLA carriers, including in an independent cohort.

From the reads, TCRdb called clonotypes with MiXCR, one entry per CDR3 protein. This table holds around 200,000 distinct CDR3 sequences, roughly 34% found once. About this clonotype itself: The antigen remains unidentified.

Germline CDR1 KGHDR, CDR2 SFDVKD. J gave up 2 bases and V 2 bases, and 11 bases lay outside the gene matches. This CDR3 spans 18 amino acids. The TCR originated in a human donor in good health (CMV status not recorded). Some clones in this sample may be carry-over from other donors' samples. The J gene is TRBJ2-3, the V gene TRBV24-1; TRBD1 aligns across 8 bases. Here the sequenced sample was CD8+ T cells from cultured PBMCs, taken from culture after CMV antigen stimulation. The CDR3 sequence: CATSDSTGTGWPTDTQYF. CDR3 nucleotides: TGTGCCACCAGTGATTCCACCGGGACAGGTTGGCCCACAGATACGCAGTATTTT.